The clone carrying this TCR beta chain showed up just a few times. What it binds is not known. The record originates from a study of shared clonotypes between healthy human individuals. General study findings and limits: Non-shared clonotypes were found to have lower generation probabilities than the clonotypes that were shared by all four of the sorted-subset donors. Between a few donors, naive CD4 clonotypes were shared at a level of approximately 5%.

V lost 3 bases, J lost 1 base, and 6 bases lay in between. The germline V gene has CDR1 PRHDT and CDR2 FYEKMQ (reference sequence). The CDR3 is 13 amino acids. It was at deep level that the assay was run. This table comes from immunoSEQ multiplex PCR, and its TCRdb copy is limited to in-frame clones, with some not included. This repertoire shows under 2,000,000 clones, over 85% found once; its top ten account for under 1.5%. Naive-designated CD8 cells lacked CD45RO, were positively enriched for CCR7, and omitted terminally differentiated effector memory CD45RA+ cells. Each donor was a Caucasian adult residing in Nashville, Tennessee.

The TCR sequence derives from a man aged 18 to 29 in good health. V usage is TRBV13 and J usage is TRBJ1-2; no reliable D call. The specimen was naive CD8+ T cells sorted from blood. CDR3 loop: CASSFRSNYGYTF. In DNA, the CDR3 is TGTGCCAGCAGCTTCAGGAGTAACTATGGCTACACCTTC.